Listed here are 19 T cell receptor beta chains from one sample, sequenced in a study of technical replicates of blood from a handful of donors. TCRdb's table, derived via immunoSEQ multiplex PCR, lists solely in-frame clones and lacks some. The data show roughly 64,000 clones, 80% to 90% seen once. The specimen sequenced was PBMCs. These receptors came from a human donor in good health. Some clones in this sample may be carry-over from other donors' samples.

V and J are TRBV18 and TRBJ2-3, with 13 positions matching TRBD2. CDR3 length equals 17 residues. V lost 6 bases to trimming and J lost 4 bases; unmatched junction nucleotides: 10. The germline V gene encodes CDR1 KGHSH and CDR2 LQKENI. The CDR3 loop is CASSLTGTSGTADTQYF. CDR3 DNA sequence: TGTGCCAGCTCTCTTACCGGGACTAGCGGGACCGCAGATACGCAGTATTTT. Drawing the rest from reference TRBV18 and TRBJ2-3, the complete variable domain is NAGVMQNPRHLVRRRGQEARLRCSPMKGHSHVYWYRQLPEEGLKFMVYLQKENIIDESGMPKERFSAEFPKEGPSILRIQQVVRGDSAAYFCASSLTGTSGTADTQYFGPGTRLTVL.

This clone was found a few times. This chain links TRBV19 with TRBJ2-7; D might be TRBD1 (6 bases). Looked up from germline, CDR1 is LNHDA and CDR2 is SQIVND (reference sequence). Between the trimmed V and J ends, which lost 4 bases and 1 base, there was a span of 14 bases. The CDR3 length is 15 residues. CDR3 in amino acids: CASSKGRTASYEQYF. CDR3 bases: TGTGCCAGTAGTAAGGGCCGGACAGCTTCCTACGAGCAGTACTTC.

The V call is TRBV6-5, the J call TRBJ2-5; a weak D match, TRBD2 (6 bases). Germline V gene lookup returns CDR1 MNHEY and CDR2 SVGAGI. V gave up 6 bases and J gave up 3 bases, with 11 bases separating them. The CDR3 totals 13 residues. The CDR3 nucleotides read TGTGCCAGCAGCCGTAGCGGTAAAGAGACCCAGTACTTC. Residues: CASSRSGKETQYF.

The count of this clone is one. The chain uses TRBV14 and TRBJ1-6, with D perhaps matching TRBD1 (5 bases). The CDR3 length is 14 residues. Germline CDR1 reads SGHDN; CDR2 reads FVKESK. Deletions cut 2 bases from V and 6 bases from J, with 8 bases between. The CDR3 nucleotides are TGTGCCAGCAGCCAATCCCAGGGTAATTCACCCCTCCACTTT. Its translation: CASSQSQGNSPLHF. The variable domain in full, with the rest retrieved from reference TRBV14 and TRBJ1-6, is EAGVTQFPSHSVIEKGQTVTLRCDPISGHDNLYWYRRVMGKEIKFLLHFVKESKQDESGMPNNRFLAERTGGTYSTLKVQPAELEDSGVYFCASSQSQGNSPLHFGNGTRLTVT.

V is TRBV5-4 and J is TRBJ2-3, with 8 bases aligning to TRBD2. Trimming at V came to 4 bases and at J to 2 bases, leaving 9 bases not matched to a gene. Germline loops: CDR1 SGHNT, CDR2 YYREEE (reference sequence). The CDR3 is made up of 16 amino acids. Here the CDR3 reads CASSTALAGLTDTQYF. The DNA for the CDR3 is TGTGCCAGCAGCACGGCGTTAGCGGGACTCACAGATACGCAGTATTTT.

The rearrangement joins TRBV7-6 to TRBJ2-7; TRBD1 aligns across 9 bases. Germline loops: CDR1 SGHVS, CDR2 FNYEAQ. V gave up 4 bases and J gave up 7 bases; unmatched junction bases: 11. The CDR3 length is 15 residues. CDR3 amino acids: CASSSRQGVISEQYF. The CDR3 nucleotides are TGTGCCAGCAGCTCAAGACAGGGGGTAATTTCAGAGCAGTACTTC.

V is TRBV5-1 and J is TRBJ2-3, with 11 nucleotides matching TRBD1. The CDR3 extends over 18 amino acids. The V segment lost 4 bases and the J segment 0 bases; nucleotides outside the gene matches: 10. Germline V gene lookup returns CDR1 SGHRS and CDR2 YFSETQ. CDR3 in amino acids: CASSQGTGGRGSTDTQYF. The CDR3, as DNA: TGCGCCAGCAGCCAGGGGACAGGGGGGCGCGGGAGCACAGATACGCAGTATTTT.

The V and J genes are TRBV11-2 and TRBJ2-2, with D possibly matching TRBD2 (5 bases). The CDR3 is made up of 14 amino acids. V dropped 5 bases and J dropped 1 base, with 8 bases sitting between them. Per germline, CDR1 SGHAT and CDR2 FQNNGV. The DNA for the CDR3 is TGTGCCAGCAGCCGTCGGGGGAACACCGGGGAGCTGTTTTTT. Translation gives CASSRRGNTGELFF.

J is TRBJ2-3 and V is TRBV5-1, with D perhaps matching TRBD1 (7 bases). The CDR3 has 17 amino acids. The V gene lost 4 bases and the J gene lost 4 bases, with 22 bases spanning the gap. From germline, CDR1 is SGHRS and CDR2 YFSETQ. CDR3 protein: CASSLDFRQGGSDTQYF. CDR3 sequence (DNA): TGCGCCAGCAGCCTGGATTTTAGACAGGGAGGATCAGATACGCAGTATTTT.

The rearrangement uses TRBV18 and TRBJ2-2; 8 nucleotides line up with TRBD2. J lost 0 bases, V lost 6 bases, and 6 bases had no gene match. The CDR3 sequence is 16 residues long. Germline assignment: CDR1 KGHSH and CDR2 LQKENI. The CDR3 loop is CASSLGLAANTGELFF. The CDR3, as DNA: TGTGCCAGCTCGTTAGGACTAGCCGCGAACACCGGGGAGCTGTTTTTT. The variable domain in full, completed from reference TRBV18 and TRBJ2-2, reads NAGVMQNPRHLVRRRGQEARLRCSPMKGHSHVYWYRQLPEEGLKFMVYLQKENIIDESGMPKERFSAEFPKEGPSILRIQQVVRGDSAAYFCASSLGLAANTGELFFGEGSRLTVL.

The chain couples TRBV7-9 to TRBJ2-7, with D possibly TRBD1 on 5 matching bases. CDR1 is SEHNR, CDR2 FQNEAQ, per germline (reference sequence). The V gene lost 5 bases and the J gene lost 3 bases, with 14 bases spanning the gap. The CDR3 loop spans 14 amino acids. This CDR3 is CASSNRLQDYEQYF. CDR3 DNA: TGTGCCAGCAGCAACAGGTTACAGGACTACGAGCAGTACTTC.

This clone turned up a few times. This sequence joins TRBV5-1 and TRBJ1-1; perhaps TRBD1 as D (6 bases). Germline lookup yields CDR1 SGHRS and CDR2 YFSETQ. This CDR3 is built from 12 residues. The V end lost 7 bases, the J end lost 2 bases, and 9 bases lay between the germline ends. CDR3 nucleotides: TGCGCCAGCGGACAGAGTAACACTGAAGCTTTCTTT. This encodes CASGQSNTEAFF.

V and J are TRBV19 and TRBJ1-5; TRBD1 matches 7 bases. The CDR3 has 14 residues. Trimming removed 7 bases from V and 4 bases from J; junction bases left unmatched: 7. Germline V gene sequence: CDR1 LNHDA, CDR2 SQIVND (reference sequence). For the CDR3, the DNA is TGTGCCAGTAAAACCGGGACAGAGAATCAGCCCCAGCATTTT. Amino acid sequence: CASKTGTENQPQHF.

The CDR3 region is CAWTGTGAYEQYF. CDR3 nucleotide sequence: TGTGCCTGGACTGGGACTGGTGCCTACGAGCAGTACTTC. This rearrangement joins TRBV30 to TRBJ2-7; the D gene is possibly TRBD2 (6 bases). CDR3 length: 13 residues. In germline, CDR1 is GTSNPN, CDR2 SVGIG (reference sequence). Trimming took 4 bases from V and 2 from J, leaving 12 bases between them.

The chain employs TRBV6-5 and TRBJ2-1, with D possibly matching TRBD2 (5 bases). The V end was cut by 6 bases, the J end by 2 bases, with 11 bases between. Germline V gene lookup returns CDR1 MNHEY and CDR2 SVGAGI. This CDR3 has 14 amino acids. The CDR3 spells CASRRGLTYNEQFF. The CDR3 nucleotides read TGTGCCAGCAGGCGAGGACTGACCTACAATGAGCAGTTCTTC.

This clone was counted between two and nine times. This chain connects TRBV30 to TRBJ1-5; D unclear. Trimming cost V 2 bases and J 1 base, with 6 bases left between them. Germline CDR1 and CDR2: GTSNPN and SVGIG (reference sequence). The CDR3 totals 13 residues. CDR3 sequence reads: CAWSLESNQPQHF. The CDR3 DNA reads TGTGCCTGGAGTTTAGAAAGCAATCAGCCCCAGCATTTT.

The CDR3 coding sequence is TGTGCCAGCAGCCCTAGCGTCTACGAGCAGTACTTC. This codes for CASSPSVYEQYF. The V gene is TRBV7-2, the J gene TRBJ2-7, with D possibly matching TRBD2 (6 bases). Trimming removed 5 bases from V and 3 bases from J, with 8 bases in between. The CDR3 spans 12 residues. Germline CDR1 is SGHTA and CDR2 is FQGNSA.

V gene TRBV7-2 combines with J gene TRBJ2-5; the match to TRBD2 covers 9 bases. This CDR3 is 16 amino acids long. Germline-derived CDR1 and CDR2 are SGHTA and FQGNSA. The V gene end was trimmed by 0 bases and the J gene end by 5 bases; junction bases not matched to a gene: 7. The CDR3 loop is CASSLARGGAPETQYF. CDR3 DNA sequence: TGTGCCAGCAGCTTAGCGCGCGGGGGGGCCCCGGAGACCCAGTACTTC.

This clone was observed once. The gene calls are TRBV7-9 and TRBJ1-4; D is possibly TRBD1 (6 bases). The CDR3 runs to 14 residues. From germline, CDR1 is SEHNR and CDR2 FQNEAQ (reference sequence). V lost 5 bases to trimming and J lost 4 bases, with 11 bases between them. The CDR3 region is CASSPGAGNEKLFF. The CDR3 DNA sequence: TGTGCCAGCAGCCCAGGGGCGGGTAATGAAAAACTGTTTTTT.